The 20 T cell receptor beta chains reported below all come from one sample, sequenced in a study of cytomegalovirus exposure and HLA in healthy donors. Primers: 60 Vbeta forward and 13 Jbeta reverse. Data came from immunoSEQ multiplex PCR; TCRdb stores just in-frame clones and leaves some out. Counted here are over 150,000 clones, under 90% occurring once; the ten biggest clones make up around 4.3%. Material for sequencing was PBMCs. Receptor source: a man aged 25 to 45 in good health and CMV-seronegative.

This clone was counted a few times. The gene calls are TRBV29-1 and TRBJ1-2; maybe TRBD1 (5 bases). This CDR3 is built from 14 residues. V was pared by 0 bases and J by 1 base, with 9 bases between. Per the germline V gene, CDR1 is SQVTM and CDR2 is ANQGSEA. The CDR3 loop reads CSVEDETVNYGYTF. In DNA form, the CDR3 reads TGCAGCGTTGAAGATGAGACAGTTAACTATGGCTACACCTTC.

The chain carries TRBV21-1 and TRBJ2-3; the DNA was not compared with TRBD2, the D call given in the table. TRBV21-1 has pseudogene status. The CDR3 sequence is 17 residues long. CDR3 nucleotides: TGTGCCAGCAGCATTAATACCGGGACTAGCGTCACAGATACGCAGTATTTT. This codes for CASSINTGTSVTDTQYF.

V usage is TRBV10-1 and J usage is TRBJ2-3; TRBD1 is a possible D gene (5 bases). Trimming pared 10 bases from V and 1 base from J, leaving 9 bases between. The CDR3 contains 12 residues. Germline lookup yields CDR1 WNHNN and CDR2 SYGVQD (reference sequence). The CDR3: CATSTGTDTQYF. The CDR3 DNA is TGCGCCACCTCGACAGGCACAGATACGCAGTATTTT.

The chain employs TRBV5-6 and TRBJ2-7, with 8 bases aligning to TRBD2. This CDR3 region has 15 residues. Germline CDR1 reads SGHDT; CDR2 reads YYEEEE. Unmatched junction bases numbered 8, after V lost 4 bases and J lost 2 bases. The CDR3 DNA sequence: TGTGCCAGCAGCCCTGAGGGCGGGAGGACCTACGAGCAGTACTTC. It is translated as CASSPEGGRTYEQYF.

This sequence joins TRBV27 and TRBJ1-1, with D perhaps TRBD1 (5 bases). The CDR3 loop spans 9 amino acids. V lost 7 bases, J lost 14 bases, and 11 bases lay in between. Germline V CDR1 and CDR2: MNHEY, SMNVEV (reference sequence). CDR3 sequence: CASMGGVFF. The CDR3 DNA sequence: TGTGCCAGCATGGGGGGGGTATTCTTT.

This chain uses TRBV27 with TRBJ1-1; the D gene is possibly TRBD1 (6 bases). CDR1 MNHEY and CDR2 SMNVEV come from the germline V gene (reference sequence). Trimming pared 8 bases from V and 6 bases from J, leaving 13 bases between. The CDR3 contains 12 residues. The CDR3 DNA follows: TGTGCCAGCGGACAACACAGGGCTGAAGCTTTCTTT. Residues: CASGQHRAEAFF.

The rearrangement uses TRBV14 and TRBJ2-7; tentative D call: TRBD1 (6 bases). Between the trimmed V and J ends, which lost 3 bases and 6 bases, there was a span of 18 bases. This CDR3 is built from 15 residues. Germline V gene lookup returns CDR1 SGHDN and CDR2 FVKESK. CDR3 sequence reads: CASSQLRGISAEQYF. CDR3 nucleotides: TGTGCCAGCAGCCAGTTAAGGGGGATCTCTGCCGAGCAGTACTTC.

This chain connects TRBV10-3 to TRBJ1-1; the D is unclear. This CDR3 is 13 amino acids long. CDR1 and CDR2 (germline): ENHRY, SYGVKD. The germline V and J ends were trimmed by 7 bases and 1 base, with 10 bases remaining between them. CDR3: CAINHQKNTEAFF. The CDR3 DNA reads as TGTGCCATCAATCATCAGAAGAACACTGAAGCTTTCTTT.

The rearrangement uses TRBV27 and TRBJ2-7; possible D gene TRBD2, 7 bases. Trimming stripped 0 bases from V and 2 bases from J, with 20 bases between. The CDR3 has 18 amino acids. Germline V CDR1 and CDR2: MNHEY, SMNVEV (reference sequence). CDR3 in DNA: TGTGCCAGCAGTTTATCCCGACTAGGGGGGGCTAGGCCCTACGAGCAGTACTTC. It codes for CASSLSRLGGARPYEQYF.

The CDR3 bases are TGCAGCGTTGCCAAGACAGGGGGAAGCTCCTACGAGCAGTACTTC. Amino acids: CSVAKTGGSSYEQYF. The J gene is TRBJ2-7, the V gene TRBV29-1; the match to TRBD1 covers 9 bases. The V segment lost 4 bases and the J segment 0 bases; nucleotides outside the gene matches: 7. This CDR3 is built from 15 residues. The germline V gene encodes CDR1 SQVTM and CDR2 ANQGSEA.

This chain uses TRBV10-3 with TRBJ1-2; no clear D gene. Germline V gene data show CDR1 as ENHRY and CDR2 as SYGVKD. CDR3 size: 13 residues. Trimming took 4 bases from V and 4 from J, leaving 10 bases between them. This CDR3 is CAISGGQGYGYTF. Written as DNA, the CDR3 is TGTGCCATCAGTGGTGGGCAAGGCTATGGCTACACCTTC.

The rearrangement uses TRBV28 and TRBJ1-1; D remains ambiguous. This CDR3 has 14 amino acids. V lost 0 bases and J lost 10, with 15 bases in between. Germline loops: CDR1 MDHEN, CDR2 SYDVKM. As DNA, the CDR3 is TGTGCCAGCAGTTTATGGCGGGGAACACGGGGAGCTTTCTTT. This codes for CASSLWRGTRGAFF.

The chain couples TRBV6-5 to TRBJ2-3; unclear D gene. Trimming took 6 bases from V and 3 from J, leaving 16 bases between them. The CDR3 is made up of 15 amino acids. CDR1 and CDR2 (germline): MNHEY, SVGAGI. The CDR3: CASSSTGGATDTQYF. The CDR3 nucleotides read TGTGCCAGCAGCAGTACCGGTGGAGCGACAGATACGCAGTATTTT.

CDR3 protein: CASSFPGQGGGVYNEQFF. The CDR3 nucleotides read TGTGCCAGCAGCTTTCCGGGACAGGGAGGAGGGGTATACAATGAGCAGTTCTTC. V gene TRBV9 combines with J gene TRBJ2-1; 9 nucleotides match TRBD1. Germline CDR1 SGDLS, CDR2 YYNGEE. V dropped 4 bases and J dropped 4; count of bases not matched to a gene: 15. The CDR3 covers 18 residues.

The chain has TRBV27 and TRBJ2-1; TRBD2 matches at 7 bases. The V segment lost 5 bases and the J segment 6 bases; nucleotides outside the gene matches: 7. The CDR3 is 14 residues long. The germline V gene encodes CDR1 MNHEY and CDR2 SMNVEV (reference sequence). DNA of the CDR3: TGTGCCAGCAGTAGACTAGCCTCCCTCAATGAGCAGTTCTTC. Its protein product is CASSRLASLNEQFF.

This clone came up once. This rearrangement joins TRBV5-1 to TRBJ2-3, with D perhaps matching TRBD1 (5 bases). CDR1 is SGHRS, CDR2 YFSETQ, per germline. This CDR3 has 13 amino acids. V lost 0 bases and J lost 6, with 8 bases in between. The CDR3 coding sequence is TGCGCCAGCAGCTTGGCCTACAGGGATACGCAGTATTTT. It translates to CASSLAYRDTQYF.

In its sample, this clone was seen a few times. This chain links TRBV7-9 with TRBJ2-7; D unclear. The CDR3 has 14 residues. Germline V gene data show CDR1 as SEHNR and CDR2 as FQNEAQ (reference sequence). The ends were cut back, 0 bases at V and 2 bases at J, with 8 bases in the middle. The CDR3 sequence is CASSLAGRAYEQYF. CDR3 bases: TGTGCCAGCAGCTTAGCGGGCAGAGCCTACGAGCAGTACTTC.

The rearrangement uses TRBV9 and TRBJ1-1; TRBD1 matches 10 bases. In germline, CDR1 is SGDLS, CDR2 YYNGEE. The CDR3 is 15 residues long. V lost 1 base to trimming and J lost 7 bases; unmatched junction nucleotides: 7. CDR3 loop: CASSVTGTGVLEAFF. CDR3 nucleotides: TGTGCCAGCAGCGTAACCGGGACAGGGGTACTTGAAGCTTTCTTT.

This rearrangement joins TRBV6-1 to TRBJ2-7; 8 positions match TRBD1. V was pared by 3 bases and J by 3 bases, with 10 bases of the junction left unmatched. Germline CDR1 MNHNS, CDR2 SASEGT. The CDR3 extends over 16 amino acids. The DNA for the CDR3 is TGTGCCAGCAGTGATGGACAGGGCGATTTTCTCTACGAGCAGTACTTC. Its translation: CASSDGQGDFLYEQYF.

The table lists this clone with a few counts. The V gene is TRBV19, the J gene TRBJ1-1, with D possibly matching TRBD1 (5 bases). The CDR3 is made up of 14 amino acids. Between the trimmed V and J ends, which lost 1 base and 5 bases, there was a span of 11 bases. Germline V gives CDR1 LNHDA, CDR2 SQIVND (reference sequence). Written as DNA, the CDR3 is TGTGCCAGTAGTATAGTCGGGGGGGGAACTGAAGCTTTCTTT. The encoded protein is CASSIVGGGTEAFF.